This is a list of T cell receptor beta chains from one sample in a study of graft-versus-host responses after intestinal transplantation. TCRdb's copy holds only in-frame clones and misses some; the assay was immunoSEQ multiplex PCR. In the table there are about 82,000 clones, around 93% of which are singletons. These receptors lack a known antigen. The sequencing used unstimulated CD4+ T cells sorted from spleen or lymph node cells, collected before transplant. Every receptor here comes from a human donor who was the organ donor for an intestinal transplant. The CDR3 runs from the conserved cysteine through the conserved F or W. The D gene is left open where the match is weak.

D: NA
J: TRBJ1-2
V: TRBV18
CDR3: CASSPGSWDTYGYTF

D: TRBD1
J: TRBJ1-1
V: TRBV18
CDR3: CASSPSDRATEAFF

D: NA
J: TRBJ2-3
V: TRBV29-1
CDR3: CSVVQRGTDTQYF

D: TRBD1
J: TRBJ1-3
V: TRBV5-5
CDR3: CASSQGQSSGNTIYF

D: NA
J: TRBJ2-7
V: TRBV6-1
CDR3: CASSPLRGGAYEQYF

D: NA
J: TRBJ2-2
V: TRBV6-1
CDR3: CASSDWNTGELFF

D: NA
J: TRBJ1-3
V: TRBV11-2
CDR3: CASSFRSHSGNTIYF

D: NA
J: TRBJ1-1
V: TRBV9
CDR3: CASSAVPGAEAFF

D: TRBD1
J: TRBJ2-5
V: TRBV7-9
CDR3: CASSPHLTGAFETQYF

D: NA
J: TRBJ1-2
V: TRBV13
CDR3: CASSLRGSWNYGYTF

D: NA
J: TRBJ1-3
V: TRBV11-2
CDR3: CASSLTPRSTSGNTIYF

D: NA
J: TRBJ1-2
V: TRBV5-1
CDR3: CASSPAATGNGYTF

D: TRBD1
J: TRBJ1-4
V: TRBV27
CDR3: CASRGPTGEKLFF

D: NA
J: TRBJ1-1
V: TRBV6-5
CDR3: CASRRQGLNTEAFF

D: TRBD1
J: TRBJ1-3
V: TRBV14
CDR3: CASSQYATGSGNTIYF

D: TRBD2
J: TRBJ2-7
V: TRBV27
CDR3: CASSLSLAGVAYEQYF

D: TRBD2
J: TRBJ2-7
V: TRBV27
CDR3: CASSAGTSGYSPYEQYF

D: NA
J: TRBJ2-7
V: TRBV5-8
CDR3: CASSLALTGLSYEQYF

D: TRBD1
J: TRBJ1-5
V: TRBV25-1
CDR3: CASSRQGSNQPQHF

D: TRBD2
J: TRBJ2-3
V: TRBV5-1
CDR3: CASSEGLAIPTDTQYF

D: TRBD2
J: TRBJ2-7
V: TRBV5-1
CDR3: CASSLSLSGTRRSYEQYF

D: TRBD1
J: TRBJ1-1
V: TRBV19
CDR3: CASSFPGGTEAFF

D: TRBD2
J: TRBJ2-1
V: TRBV9
CDR3: CASSVAGTRGNEQFF

D: TRBD1
J: TRBJ1-4
V: TRBV28
CDR3: CASTTPTGTGADLTNEKLFF

D: NA
J: TRBJ1-6
V: TRBV7-2
CDR3: CASSLTGQCSPLHF

D: TRBD1
J: TRBJ1-2
V: TRBV10-3
CDR3: CAISVVDRVAGYYGYTF

D: TRBD2
J: TRBJ2-3
V: TRBV9
CDR3: CASSLAGGLSTDTQYF

D: TRBD2
J: TRBJ2-3
V: TRBV11-1
CDR3: CASSLGTSGGRTDTQYF

D: NA
J: TRBJ1-6
V: TRBV19
CDR3: CASGYSPLHF

D: NA
J: TRBJ2-3
V: TRBV25-1
CDR3: CASSEHQGFADTQYF

D: TRBD2
J: TRBJ2-3
V: TRBV6-5
CDR3: CASSRVAGRTDTQYF

D: TRBD1
J: TRBJ1-4
V: TRBV4-1
CDR3: CASSQAFGTAIATNEKLFF

D: TRBD1
J: TRBJ1-5
V: TRBV5-6
CDR3: CASSLYRTGGFYQPQHF

D: TRBD1
J: TRBJ1-5
V: TRBV28
CDR3: CASSLQGGWQPQHF

D: TRBD1
J: TRBJ1-5
V: TRBV2
CDR3: CASSRQGRGQPQHF

D: NA
J: TRBJ1-1
V: TRBV30
CDR3: CAWGTGIISRSFF

D: TRBD1
J: TRBJ1-2
V: TRBV6-1
CDR3: CASSETPALRQGTLYGYTF

D: NA
J: TRBJ2-1
V: TRBV29-1
CDR3: CSITGTPSYNEQFF

D: NA
J: TRBJ1-3
V: TRBV6-1
CDR3: CASSVVRQTSGNTIYF

D: TRBD1
J: TRBJ1-2
V: TRBV6-1
CDR3: CASSEPGQGIFYGYTF

D: TRBD1
J: TRBJ1-1
V: TRBV7-8
CDR3: CASSSRPQGGNTEAFF

D: NA
J: TRBJ1-1
V: TRBV6-5
CDR3: CASELNTEAFF

D: NA
J: TRBJ2-1
V: TRBV7-8
CDR3: CASRDKGGRAFWRSSYNEQFF

D: TRBD1
J: TRBJ2-3
V: TRBV19
CDR3: CAISDRAGHTDTQYF

D: NA
J: TRBJ1-3
V: TRBV10-2
CDR3: CASKDIVGNTIYF

D: NA
J: TRBJ2-7
V: TRBV4-1
CDR3: CASSQEWSQRPNSYEQYF

D: TRBD2
J: TRBJ2-7
V: TRBV15
CDR3: CATSRDALAGYEQYF

D: NA
J: TRBJ2-3
V: TRBV20-1
CDR3: CSGLTDTQYF

D: NA
J: TRBJ1-1
V: TRBV10-3
CDR3: CAISESRGGTEAFF

D: TRBD2
J: TRBJ2-1
V: TRBV29-1
CDR3: CSVEALAGGPLQFF

D: NA
J: TRBJ1-5
V: TRBV30
CDR3: CAWSLAGNQPQHF

D: NA
J: TRBJ1-5
V: TRBV30
CDR3: CAWSERQNNQPQHF

D: NA
J: TRBJ2-5
V: TRBV5-1
CDR3: CASSLGGLETQYF

D: TRBD1
J: TRBJ2-1
V: TRBV2
CDR3: CAREVRDRTGKENYNEQFF

D: TRBD1
J: TRBJ1-3
V: TRBV7-6
CDR3: CASSITRDRAGNTIYF

D: NA
J: TRBJ2-3
V: TRBV2
CDR3: CASRASNVADTQYF

D: TRBD2
J: TRBJ2-2
V: TRBV11-1
CDR3: CASSFRPASGTTGELFF

D: NA
J: TRBJ2-3
V: TRBV15
CDR3: CATGAGSPSTDTQYF

D: TRBD2
J: TRBJ2-7
V: TRBV7-9
CDR3: CASSWGTSVSYEQYF

D: NA
J: TRBJ2-5
V: TRBV4-2
CDR3: CASSRGYQETQYF